Below are 8 T cell receptor beta chains sequenced from a single sample in a study of long-term antiretroviral therapy in people with HIV. Running of the v3.0 immunoSEQ assay took place at survey level. Clones were read by immunoSEQ multiplex PCR, and TCRdb kept only the in-frame ones, dropping some. Of around 30,000 clones listed, roughly nine tenths are singletons. The sample consisted of unsorted PBMCs, taken 1.1 years after starting antiretroviral therapy. All receptors come from a man younger than 35 with HIV.

The chain joins TRBV29-1 to TRBJ2-1; unclear D gene. The CDR3 runs 13 residues. The ends were cut back, 7 bases at V and 6 bases at J, with 16 bases in the middle. Germline CDR1 is SQVTM and CDR2 is ANQGSEA. The CDR3 protein is CSASETSGNEQFF. The CDR3 DNA reads TGCAGCGCCTCCGAGACCTCCGGCAATGAGCAGTTCTTC.

A few counts support this clone. V gene TRBV2 combines with J gene TRBJ2-7; D unclear. Trimming shortened V by 7 bases and J by 2 bases, and 6 bases separated the two germline ends. The CDR3 is 11 residues long. Germline-derived CDR1 and CDR2 are SNHLY and FYNNEI. The CDR3 nucleotides read TGTGCCAGCAAGACACCCTACGAGCAGTACTTC. This gives the protein CASKTPYEQYF.

The table lists this clone with a few counts. The rearrangement joins TRBV4-1 to TRBJ2-7; D is tentatively TRBD1 or TRBD2 (5 bases each). V was cut by 4 bases and J by 7 bases, with 20 bases left in between. The CDR3 runs 15 residues. Germline V lookup: CDR1 MGHRA, CDR2 YSYEKL. CDR3 sequence reads: CASSLYRDLDGEQYF. The DNA of the CDR3 is TGCGCCAGCAGCCTTTACCGGGACCTCGATGGGGAGCAGTACTTC.

The V gene is TRBV4-1, the J gene TRBJ1-2, with a possible D match to TRBD1 (5 bases). CDR1 is MGHRA and CDR2 is YSYEKL in the germline V gene. V was shortened by 0 bases and J by 6 bases, with 11 bases between the two germline ends. This CDR3 is 14 amino acids long. The CDR3 DNA reads as TGCGCCAGCAGCCAAGACACCGGGACTAATGGCTACACCTTC. Protein sequence: CASSQDTGTNGYTF.

This clone has only one observation. This chain joins TRBV4-1 and TRBJ2-5, with TRBD2 matching over 11 bases. Germline CDR1 MGHRA, CDR2 YSYEKL. The J segment lost 4 bases and the V segment lost 1 base, leaving 2 bases of the junction unmatched. The CDR3 is 15 residues long. The CDR3 loop reads CASSQGLAGLETQYF. CDR3 DNA sequence: TGCGCCAGCAGCCAAGGACTAGCGGGACTAGAGACCCAGTACTTC.

In its sample, this clone was seen once. The rearrangement uses TRBV27 and TRBJ2-7, with 13 bases lining up with TRBD2. The CDR3 runs to 17 residues. The junction had 7 bases not matched to a gene; V was cut back by 4 bases and J by 1 base. Germline-derived CDR1 and CDR2 are MNHEY and SMNVEV (reference sequence). This chain's CDR3 is CASSSSGTSGVSYEQYF. The CDR3 region has the DNA TGTGCCAGCAGTTCATCAGGGACTAGCGGGGTATCCTACGAGCAGTACTTC.

The genes are TRBV13 and TRBJ2-1, with 14 bases fitting TRBD2. The J segment lost 7 bases and the V segment lost 4 bases, leaving 6 bases of the junction unmatched. CDR1 and CDR2 (germline): PRHDT, FYEKMQ (reference sequence). CDR3 size: 16 residues. CDR3 in DNA: TGTGCCAGCAGCTCGTCCGGGACTAGCGGGAGTAATGAGCAGTTCTTC. This codes for CASSSSGTSGSNEQFF.

The chain employs TRBV25-1 and TRBJ2-7; a possible D gene is TRBD2 (5 bases). The V and J ends lost 2 bases and 2 bases respectively, with 7 bases between them. Germline V lookup: CDR1 MGHDK, CDR2 SYGVNS. The CDR3 has 13 residues. The DNA for the CDR3 is TGTGCCAGCAGTGAAGGAGGAGCCTACGAGCAGTACTTC. Its translation is CASSEGGAYEQYF.